This T cell receptor (beta chain) was observed in a study of Ad26.COV2.S vaccination and SARS-CoV-2 variants. Overall study results and limits: Comparability of non-spike TCR breadth was observed across vaccine and placebo recipients. Participants in the vaccine arm had higher spike-specific TCR breadth; placebo recipients had lower.

Treatment: about 20 received Ad26.COV2.S at low or high dose, single or two shots; several received placebo; per-sample allocation not given. After the first vaccine or placebo injection, samples were drawn on day 63. Boston hosted the donor, who was an adult aged 18-55 years. This clone was counted a single time. Its antigen is unidentified. TCRdb keeps only in-frame clones here, not all; method: immunoSEQ multiplex PCR. The sample holds around 450,000 clones, roughly 87% seen once. The source is a person aged 18 to 59 who received the Ad26.COV2.S COVID-19 vaccine or a placebo. Sequencing was performed on peripheral blood, taken in a trial of Ad26.COV2.S vaccine versus placebo.

CDR3 DNA sequence: TGTGCCAGCAGTTATGACAGGGCAAATTCACCCCTCCACTTT. Its translation is CASSYDRANSPLHF. The V call is TRBV27, the J call TRBJ1-6, with 7 bases identical to TRBD1. Germline V gives CDR1 MNHEY, CDR2 SMNVEV (reference sequence). V dropped 4 bases and J dropped 7; count of bases not matched to a gene: 4. The CDR3 extends over 14 amino acids.